This T cell receptor (beta chain) was captured in a study of post-analysis software for immune sequencing data. The study, taken as a whole, reports: F-measure co-clustering was strong for batch-matched samples. In patients, TRBV5-6, TRBV5-1 and TRBV20-1 belonged to five TRBV segments found more frequently than in controls.

Included in the TCR beta cDNA libraries were unique molecular identifiers. Each CDR3 protein gets one entry after TCRdb re-called the PCR reads with MiXCR. The table has 380,000 or so distinct CDR3 sequences, approximately 38% seen once; the top ten hold 13%. The CDR3 spans 12 residues. Trimming took off 4 bases at V and 3 bases at J, with 6 bases between the two ends. Per the germline V gene, CDR1 is MRHNA and CDR2 is SNTAGT. Of note for this clonotype: Its antigen is still unknown.

The V call is TRBV6-4, the J call TRBJ1-2; no firm D call. The sequence came from a girl under 18 with multiple sclerosis. Material: blood. The CDR3 nucleotides read TGTGCCAGCAGTGCCGAGCACTATGGCTACACCTTC. This codes for CASSAEHYGYTF.